This note documents a single T cell receptor (beta chain) sequence. Antigen: not known. The data were obtained in a study of T cell responses to AZD1222 COVID-19 vaccine. General study findings and limits: Close to half of all spike-specific TCRs reportedly target regions of the variants that are unmutated. Among the donors, most were white British and more were female, and clonal diversity was possibly underestimated. Sampled repertoires all dated from after the peak T cell response.

The data were produced by immunoSEQ multiplex PCR, yet TCRdb's version contains in-frame clones alone and is incomplete. The sample has approximately 100,000 clones; less than 90% are singletons. Germline V gene lookup returns CDR1 MGHRA and CDR2 YSYEKL. This CDR3 has 16 residues. Trimming stripped 4 bases from V and 1 base from J, with 14 bases between. Here the sequenced sample was peripheral blood, taken on day 0 of AZD1222 vaccination. The receptor was isolated from an adult in good health. The chain joins TRBV4-1 to TRBJ2-1; tentatively, D is TRBD2 (5 bases). This CDR3 is CASSPLRVGSYNEQFF. CDR3 sequence (DNA): TGCGCCAGCAGCCCCCTGAGGGTGGGGTCCTACAATGAGCAGTTCTTC.